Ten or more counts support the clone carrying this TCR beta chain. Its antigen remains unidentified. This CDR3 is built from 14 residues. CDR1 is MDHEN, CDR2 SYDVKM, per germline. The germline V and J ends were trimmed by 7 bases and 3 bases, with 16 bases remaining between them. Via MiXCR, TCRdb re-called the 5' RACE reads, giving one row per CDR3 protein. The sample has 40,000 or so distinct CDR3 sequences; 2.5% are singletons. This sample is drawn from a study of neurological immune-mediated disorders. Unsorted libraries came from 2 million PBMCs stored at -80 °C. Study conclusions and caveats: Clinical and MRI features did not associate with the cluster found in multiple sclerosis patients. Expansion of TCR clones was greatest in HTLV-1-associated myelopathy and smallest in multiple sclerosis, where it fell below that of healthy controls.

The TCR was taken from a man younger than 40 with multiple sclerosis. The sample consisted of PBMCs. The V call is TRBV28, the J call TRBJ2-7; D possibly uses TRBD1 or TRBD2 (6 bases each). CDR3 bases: TGTGCCAGCACCTTGGGGGGCTCTTACTACGAGCAGTACTTC. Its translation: CASTLGGSYYEQYF.